Listed below are T cell receptor beta chains from one sample, sequenced in a study of T cell changes during pregnancy in multiple sclerosis. Assay used: immunoSEQ multiplex PCR; TCRdb lists only in-frame clones, some missing. The sample includes approximately 65,000 clones, around 96% of them seen just once. Here the sequenced sample was CD8+ T cells from peripheral blood mononuclear cells, taken after pregnancy. These receptors were collected from a female donor with multiple sclerosis, enrolled in a pregnancy study. The CDR3 runs from the conserved cysteine through the conserved F or W. Each record gives: clone size, J gene, V gene, D gene, CDR3 DNA, CDR3 protein. D genes are given only for firm matches. Size tells how often a clone was seen (once, few, many) or the class of an expanded clone, and some rows leave it out.

NA	TRBJ2-1	TRBV5-6	NA	TGTGCCAGCAGTTTTGCCGGTGAGCAGTTCTTC	CASSFAGEQFF
NA	TRBJ1-5	TRBV10-1	TRBD1	TGCGCCAGCATCGCTGGGACAGTTACCCATTGCAATCAGCCCCAGCATTTT	CASIAGTVTHCNQPQHF
NA	TRBJ2-7	TRBV27	TRBD1	TGTGCCAGCAGTTTCATGGGACAGGGTAACGAGCAGTACTTC	CASSFMGQGNEQYF
NA	TRBJ2-7	TRBV5-6	TRBD1	TGTGCCAGCAGCCCCTCCTCAGGGGGATACGAGCAGTACTTC	CASSPSSGGYEQYF
NA	TRBJ2-5	TRBV9	TRBD2	TGTGCCAGCAGCGTAGCTACGCCGGCAGCGGGGGCTAAAGCGACCCAGTACTTC	CASSVATPAAGAKATQYF
NA	TRBJ2-5	TRBV7-9	NA	TGTGCCAGCAGCTTAAGGTCTAAACAGAAAGAGACCCAGTACTTC	CASSLRSKQKETQYF
NA	TRBJ2-1	TRBV27	TRBD2	TGTGCCAGCAGTAGGCGACTAGCGGGAGTGGTTGAGCAGTTCTTC	CASSRRLAGVVEQFF
NA	TRBJ1-2	TRBV6-1	NA	TGTGCCAGCAGTGCAACAGGGATTTATGGCTACACCTTC	CASSATGIYGYTF
NA	TRBJ2-3	TRBV28	TRBD2	TGTGCCAGCAGTGGAGATTTAGCGGGAGAGGTGTCAGATACGCAGTATTTT	CASSGDLAGEVSDTQYF
NA	TRBJ2-1	TRBV19	NA	TGTGCCAGTAGTTTGGGGCGCAGGTCTCCACACAATGAGCAGTTCTTC	CASSLGRRSPHNEQFF
NA	TRBJ2-5	TRBV27	TRBD2	TGTGCCAGCAACGGCGGGACTAGCGCCGCAGAGACCCAGTACTTC	CASNGGTSAAETQYF
NA	TRBJ1-1	TRBV7-9	NA	TGTGCCAGCAGCTCTTACCCCGCAGGAGGCACTGAAGCTTTCTTT	CASSSYPAGGTEAFF
NA	TRBJ2-3	TRBV30	NA	TGTGCCTGGAGTGTACTTCACGCTAGCGACTACACAGATACGCAGTATTTT	CAWSVLHASDYTDTQYF
NA	TRBJ2-1	TRBV9	NA	TGTGCCAGCAACCAGGGGGGATACAATGAGCAGTTCTTC	CASNQGGYNEQFF
NA	TRBJ2-1	TRBV19	NA	TGTGCCAGTAGTATAGCGGGACTCTACAATGAGCAGTTCTTC	CASSIAGLYNEQFF
once	TRBJ2-2	TRBV19	NA	TGTGCCAGTAGTCCCTGGGCAGATCAAAACACCGGGGAGCTGTTTTTT	CASSPWADQNTGELFF
NA	TRBJ2-7	TRBV28	TRBD1	TGTGCCAGCAGTAATACCGGGACAGGGGGCTGGTACGAGCAGTACTTC	CASSNTGTGGWYEQYF
NA	TRBJ2-7	TRBV29-1	NA	TGCAGCGTGCGCGCAGGGGATCTCGGCTACGAGCAGTACTTC	CSVRAGDLGYEQYF
NA	TRBJ2-7	TRBV28	NA	TGTGCCAGCAGTTTTTCAGGTGGAGGATCCTACGAGCAGTACTTC	CASSFSGGGSYEQYF
NA	TRBJ2-1	TRBV4-1	NA	TGCGCCAGCAGCCAAGGGGCCAGCTCCTACAATGAGCAGTTCTTC	CASSQGASSYNEQFF
NA	TRBJ2-1	TRBV2	TRBD2	TGTGCCAGCAGTGAATCTAAGGGGACTAGCGGGAGGTATGAGCAGTTCTTC	CASSESKGTSGRYEQFF
few	TRBJ1-1	TRBV7-9	NA	TGTGCCAGCAGCCCCCAGGTGACAGGTCTCAACACTGAAGCTTTCTTT	CASSPQVTGLNTEAFF
once	TRBJ2-1	TRBV28	TRBD2	TGTGCCAGCAGGTCCGCCGGGACTAGCGGGCCCGGTGAGCAGTTCTTC	CASRSAGTSGPGEQFF
NA	TRBJ2-7	TRBV28	NA	TGTGCCAGCAGTTTACCTAGCAGCTCCTACGAGCAGTACTTC	CASSLPSSSYEQYF
NA	TRBJ2-3	TRBV9	NA	TGTGCCAGCAGCGTAGAGACTAGCACAGATACGCAGTATTTT	CASSVETSTDTQYF
NA	TRBJ2-7	TRBV6-6	TRBD2	TGTGCCAGCAGTTACGTAGCGGGAGGAACGGACGAGCAGTACTTC	CASSYVAGGTDEQYF
NA	TRBJ2-2	TRBV6-1	TRBD2	TGTGCCAGCATTCCAGCGGGAGCCGGGGAGCTGTTTTTT	CASIPAGAGELFF
NA	TRBJ1-1	TRBV6-1	TRBD1	TGTGCCAGCAGTAACCCGGGACAGGAAGCTTTCTTT	CASSNPGQEAFF
NA	TRBJ2-1	TRBV5-8	TRBD2	TGTGCCAGCAGCTTGAGCGGGAGTGACTACAATGAGCAGTTCTTC	CASSLSGSDYNEQFF
NA	TRBJ2-1	TRBV7-2	NA	TGTGCCAGCAGCTTAACCCAAACAGGAGCCCGGTACAATGAGCAGTTCTTC	CASSLTQTGARYNEQFF
NA	TRBJ2-5	TRBV13	TRBD2	TGTGCCAGCAGCTTAAGACTAGCGGAAGAGACCCAGTACTTC	CASSLRLAEETQYF
NA	TRBJ1-2	TRBV2	TRBD1	TGTGCCAGCAAGGGGGACAGATATGGCTACACCTTC	CASKGDRYGYTF
NA	TRBJ2-7	TRBV7-8	NA	TGTGCCAGCACCGTAGCGCGGACTACCTACGAGCAGTACTTC	CASTVARTTYEQYF
NA	TRBJ1-2	TRBV27	NA	TGTGCCAGCAAAGGGGGATATGGCTACACCTTC	CASKGGYGYTF